This entry is about one TCR beta chain. Profiled with immunoSEQ multiplex PCR; TCRdb holds only in-frame clones, not every one. This table has a few hundred thousand clones, about 89% appearing once. This specimen belongs to a study of blood T cell repertoires in COVID-19. The V segment lost 4 bases and the J segment 5 bases; nucleotides outside the gene matches: 6. The germline CDR1 and CDR2 sequences are SGHKS and YYEKEE (reference sequence). The CDR3 consists of 15 residues. All enrollees were roughly 18 to 90 years old and from around 25 US areas. The receptor was derived from a man aged 40-49 years who had recovered from COVID-19. The specimen sequenced was PBMCs or T cells enriched from blood (not recorded which). V and J are TRBV5-5 and TRBJ1-3, with 10 bases identical to TRBD1. CDR3 protein: CASSPMTGGRNTIYF. The CDR3 DNA sequence: TGTGCCAGCAGCCCGATGACAGGGGGCAGAAACACCATATATTTT.